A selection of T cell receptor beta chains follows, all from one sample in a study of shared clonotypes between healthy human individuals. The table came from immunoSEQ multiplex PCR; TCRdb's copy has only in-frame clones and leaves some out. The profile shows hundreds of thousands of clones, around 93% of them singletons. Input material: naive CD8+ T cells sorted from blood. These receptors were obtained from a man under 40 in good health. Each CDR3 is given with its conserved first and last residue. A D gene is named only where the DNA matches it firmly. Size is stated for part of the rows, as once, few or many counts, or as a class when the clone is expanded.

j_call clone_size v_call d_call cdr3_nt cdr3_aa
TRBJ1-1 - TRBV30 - TGTGCCTGCCACGGGGGGGACACTGAAGCTTTCTTT CACHGGDTEAFF
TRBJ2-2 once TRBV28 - TGTGCCAGCAACGTGGCGGCGGGAACCGGGGAGCTGTTTTTT CASNVAAGTGELFF
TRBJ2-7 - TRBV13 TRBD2 TGTGCCAGCAGCTTGACTAGCGGGAGTTGGTTTTCCTACGAGCAGTACTTC CASSLTSGSWFSYEQYF
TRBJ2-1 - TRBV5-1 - TGCGCCAGCAGCTTGGCAGGGTACTATGAGCAGTTCTTC CASSLAGYYEQFF
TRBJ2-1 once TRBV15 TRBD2 TGTGCCACCAGCACCAGACTAGCGGGGCTCTACAATGAGCAGTTCTTC CATSTRLAGLYNEQFF
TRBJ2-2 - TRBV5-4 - TGTGCCAGCAGCTTGAACACCGGGGAGCTGTTTTTT CASSLNTGELFF
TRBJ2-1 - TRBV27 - TGTGCCAGCAGTTTAACGTCAGCCTCCTACAATGAGCAGTTCTTC CASSLTSASYNEQFF
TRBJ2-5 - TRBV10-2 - TGCGCCAGCAAAGTAGTCAACCCATCCGAGACCCAGTACTTC CASKVVNPSETQYF
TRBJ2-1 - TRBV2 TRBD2 TGTGCCAGCAGTGATTCTAGCGGGAGTAATCTATTGGGCAATGAGCAGTTCTTC CASSDSSGSNLLGNEQFF
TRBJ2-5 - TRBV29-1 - TGCAGCGTTGAGGGACGGGCAGAGACCCAGTACTTC CSVEGRAETQYF
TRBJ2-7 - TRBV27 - TGTGCCAGCAGTTTTAACCAATACCGACCGTACGAGCAGTACTTC CASSFNQYRPYEQYF
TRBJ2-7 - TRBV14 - TGTGCCAGCAGACCTCGGGAGTTGGGGGAGCAGTACTTC CASRPRELGEQYF
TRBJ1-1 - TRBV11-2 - TGTGCCAGCAGCTTATACGGCCCTGAAGCTTTCTTT CASSLYGPEAFF